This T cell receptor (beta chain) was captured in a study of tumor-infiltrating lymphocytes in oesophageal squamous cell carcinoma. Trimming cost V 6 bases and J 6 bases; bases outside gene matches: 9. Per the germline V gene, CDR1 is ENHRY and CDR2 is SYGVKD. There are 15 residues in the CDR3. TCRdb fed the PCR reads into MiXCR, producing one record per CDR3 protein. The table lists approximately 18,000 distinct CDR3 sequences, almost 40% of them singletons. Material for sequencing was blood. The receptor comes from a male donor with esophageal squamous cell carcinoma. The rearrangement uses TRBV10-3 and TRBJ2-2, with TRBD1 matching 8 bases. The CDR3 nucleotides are TGTGCCATCAGGACCGGACAGGGAATGGCCGGGGAGCTGTTTTTT. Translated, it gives CAIRTGQGMAGELFF.